The next 26 T cell receptor beta chains were all read from a single sample in a study of T cells in tuberculosis. The table came from immunoSEQ multiplex PCR; TCRdb's copy has only in-frame clones and leaves some out. Of under 45,000 clones in the sample, approximately 95% were seen once. Input material: PBMCs. Receptors were obtained from a donor aged 10-30 years with latent tuberculosis or without tuberculosis infection.

The V and J genes are TRBV27 and TRBJ2-5, with 10 nucleotides matching TRBD2. Germline CDR1 MNHEY, CDR2 SMNVEV (reference sequence). J gave up 1 base and V 1 base, and 3 bases lay outside the gene matches. CDR3 length: 16 amino acids. CDR3 nucleotide sequence: TGTGCCAGCAGTTTATTGTCTAGCGGGGGCCAAGAGACCCAGTACTTC. It is translated as CASSLLSSGGQETQYF.

The genes are TRBV7-4 and TRBJ2-1; 9 nucleotides agree with TRBD1. CDR3 length: 13 residues. Germline CDR1 is SGHVT and CDR2 is SQSDAQ. V dropped 4 bases and J dropped 7; count of bases not matched to a gene: 2. The CDR3: CASSSGQGNEQFF. The CDR3, as DNA: TGTGCCAGCAGCTCGGGACAGGGAAATGAGCAGTTCTTC. The whole variable domain, filled in from reference TRBV7-4 and TRBJ2-1, reads GAGVSQSPRYKVAKRGRDVALRCDSISGHVTLYWYRQTLGQGSEVLTYSQSDAQRDKSGRPSGRFSAERPERSVSTLKIQRTEQGDSAVYLCASSSGQGNEQFFGPGTRLTVL.

Of note for this clone: The likely explanation is a read error, given a far larger clone one base away. Other DNA variants within this sample encode the same CDR3. This chain connects TRBV2 to TRBJ2-1; 10 positions agree with TRBD2. The V gene's germline CDR1 is SNHLY and CDR2 FYNNEI. V lost 4 bases, J lost 8 bases, and 26 bases stayed unmatched. This CDR3 spans 21 amino acids. Here the CDR3 DNA reads TGTGCCAGCAGTGTTTGGGTGGGGGAGGGGAAGGCCGGGACTAGCGTGTATGAGCAGTTCTTC. It yields the protein CASSVWVGEGKAGTSVYEQFF.

This clone was observed once. V gene TRBV28 combines with J gene TRBJ1-1; a possible D gene is TRBD1 (5 bases). This CDR3 region has 14 residues. Per the germline V gene, CDR1 is MDHEN and CDR2 is SYDVKM. The V end lost 3 bases, the J end lost 6 bases, and 14 bases lay between the germline ends. DNA for the CDR3: TGTGCCAGCAGTTTCGGGGGAGTGGTCTCTGAAGCTTTCTTT. Translated, it gives CASSFGGVVSEAFF.

This chain links TRBV19 with TRBJ1-2; 8 bases match TRBD1. This CDR3 is 13 amino acids long. The V and J ends lost 6 bases and 7 bases, in that order; junction bases with no gene match: 7. Germline lookup yields CDR1 LNHDA and CDR2 SQIVND (reference sequence). In DNA, the CDR3 is TGTGCCAGTAGCAGACAGGGGACTTCTGGCTACACCTTC. It specifies CASSRQGTSGYTF.

This clone is a singleton in its sample. The chain couples TRBV25-1 to TRBJ1-3; D may be TRBD1 (6 bases). Trimming removed 4 bases from V and 2 bases from J, with 6 bases in between. CDR1 and CDR2 (germline): MGHDK, SYGVNS. CDR3 length: 13 residues. In nucleotides, the CDR3 is TGTGCCAGCAGTGGGACAGCTGGAAACACCATATATTTT. Protein sequence: CASSGTAGNTIYF. Full variable domain (outside the CDR3, taken from reference TRBV25-1 and TRBJ1-3): EADIYQTPRYLVIGTGKKITLECSQTMGHDKMYWYQQDPGMELHLIHYSYGVNSTEKGDLSSESTVSRIRTEHFPLTLESARPSHTSQYLCASSGTAGNTIYFGEGSWLTVV.

This chain joins TRBV4-1 and TRBJ1-2; the match to TRBD1 covers 9 bases. Germline values: CDR1 MGHRA, CDR2 YSYEKL. This CDR3 contains 20 residues. The ends lost 0 bases at V and 4 bases at J; junction bases unmatched: 18. The CDR3 protein is CASSQDPSGDRAPMSYGYTF. The CDR3 DNA reads TGCGCCAGCAGCCAAGATCCGTCAGGGGACAGGGCTCCCATGTCCTATGGCTACACCTTC.

CDR3 nucleotide sequence: TGTGCCAGCAGTTATGGACAGGGGGCGTTGAGCTATGGCTACACCTTC. Its translation: CASSYGQGALSYGYTF. The chain has TRBV27 and TRBJ1-2, with 11 bases aligning to TRBD1. The ends lost 4 bases at V and 4 bases at J; junction bases unmatched: 8. CDR1 and CDR2 (germline): MNHEY, SMNVEV (reference sequence). The CDR3 spans 16 residues.

With respect to this clone: Other DNA sequences within the sample encode an identical CDR3. This chain uses TRBV9 with TRBJ1-1; D may be TRBD1 (5 bases). V lost 0 bases and J lost 5, with 8 bases in between. The CDR3 runs to 13 residues. CDR1 and CDR2 (germline): SGDLS, YYNGEE. The CDR3 DNA reads TGTGCCAGCAGCGTAGGCAGGGATACTGAAGCTTTCTTT. Residues: CASSVGRDTEAFF.

This clone was seen a single time. The genes are TRBV28 and TRBJ1-1; no reliable D call. The CDR3 length is 13 residues. CDR1 MDHEN and CDR2 SYDVKM come from the germline V gene. Trimming pared 1 base from V and 4 bases from J, leaving 7 bases between. The CDR3 loop reads CASSLFSSTEAFF. As DNA, the CDR3 is TGTGCCAGCAGTTTATTCTCCAGCACTGAAGCTTTCTTT.

V gene TRBV9 combines with J gene TRBJ2-2, with TRBD2 matching over 13 bases. The V segment lost 4 bases and the J segment 1 base; nucleotides outside the gene matches: 7. CDR1 SGDLS and CDR2 YYNGEE come from the germline V gene. This CDR3 region has 18 residues. This chain's CDR3 is CASSSGLAGALNTGELFF. CDR3 sequence (DNA): TGTGCCAGCAGCTCCGGACTAGCGGGGGCTTTGAACACCGGGGAGCTGTTTTTT.

The gene calls are TRBV6-5 and TRBJ1-3, with 7 positions matching TRBD1. The CDR3 has 13 amino acids. Looked up from germline, CDR1 is MNHEY and CDR2 is SVGAGI. J was trimmed by 4 bases and V by 10 bases; bases with no gene match: 7. The DNA for the CDR3 is TGTGCCACCAGACAGGGAATCGGAAACACCATATATTTT. It is translated as CATRQGIGNTIYF.

This chain uses TRBV15 with TRBJ2-7, with D possibly TRBD1 on 5 matching bases. The CDR3 contains 15 residues. Trimming removed 2 bases at V and 0 bases at J, with 11 bases between. CDR1 LNHNV and CDR2 YYDKDF come from the germline V gene (reference sequence). For the CDR3, the DNA is TGTGCCACCAGCAGATTCCCGGACATCTCCTACGAGCAGTACTTC. This translates into CATSRFPDISYEQYF.

Concerning this clone itself: Other DNA sequences within the sample encode an identical CDR3. The gene calls are TRBV5-1 and TRBJ2-3; no definite D call. CDR1 SGHRS and CDR2 YFSETQ come from the germline V gene. The ends were cut back, 4 bases at V and 2 bases at J, with 5 bases in the middle. The CDR3 extends over 12 amino acids. CDR3: CASSGSTDTQYF. DNA for the CDR3: TGCGCCAGCAGCGGCTCCACAGATACGCAGTATTTT.

The genes are TRBV18 and TRBJ2-3, with D unresolved. Looked up from germline, CDR1 is KGHSH and CDR2 is LQKENI. This CDR3 spans 13 amino acids. The ends were cut back, 0 bases at V and 6 bases at J, with 7 bases in the middle. In nucleotides, the CDR3 is TGTGCCAGCTCACCACCGGGCTGGGATACGCAGTATTTT. Its protein is CASSPPGWDTQYF.

CDR3 bases: TGTGCCAGCAGCGCCTACCGGGGGGGCGGGTACAATGAGCAGTTCTTC. Protein product: CASSAYRGGGYNEQFF. The chain has TRBV7-8 and TRBJ2-1, with 8 bases aligning to TRBD2. V shed 5 bases and J 4 bases; nucleotides not matched to a gene: 10. Per the germline V gene, CDR1 is SGHVS and CDR2 is FQNEAQ. The CDR3 is 16 residues long.

V is TRBV5-4 and J is TRBJ2-2; 14 bases match TRBD2. The CDR3 spans 17 residues. The germline CDR1 and CDR2 sequences are SGHNT and YYREEE (reference sequence). The trim removed 5 bases at V and 0 bases at J, leaving 3 bases unmatched. The CDR3 DNA follows: TGTGCCAGCAGTCTGACTAGCGGGGGGGCGAACACCGGGGAGCTGTTTTTT. Translated: CASSLTSGGANTGELFF. The full variable domain, its missing parts supplied by reference TRBV5-4 and TRBJ2-2, is ETGVTQSPTHLIKTRGQQVTLRCSSQSGHNTVSWYQQALGQGPQFIFQYYREEENGRGNFPPRFSGLQFPNYSSELNVNALELDDSALYLCASSLTSGGANTGELFFGEGSRLTVL.

This clone was counted a single time. In DNA, the CDR3 is TGCGCCAGCAGCCAAGATCCAAGCGGGGGGCCCACCGGGGAGCTGTTTTTT. This encodes CASSQDPSGGPTGELFF. This sequence joins TRBV4-1 and TRBJ2-2, with 9 positions matching TRBD2. The V gene's germline CDR1 is MGHRA and CDR2 YSYEKL. CDR3 length: 17 amino acids. The V segment lost 0 bases and the J segment 4 bases; nucleotides outside the gene matches: 6.

In regard to this clone: This specimen includes other DNA sequences encoding the same CDR3. V and J are TRBV28 and TRBJ1-2, with D perhaps TRBD1 (5 bases). The germline CDR1 and CDR2 sequences are MDHEN and SYDVKM. V lost 5 bases and J 8 bases, leaving 24 bases between the germline ends. CDR3 length: 16 amino acids. CDR3 DNA sequence: TGTGCCAGCAGTAACTTAGCCAGGGCGGGGTGGGGGGGCTACACCTTC. This gives the protein CASSNLARAGWGGYTF.

The J gene is TRBJ1-2, the V gene TRBV28; 8 bases agree with TRBD1. V dropped 5 bases and J dropped 8; count of bases not matched to a gene: 10. The length of the CDR3 is 14 residues. Germline V lookup: CDR1 MDHEN, CDR2 SYDVKM. CDR3 in DNA: TGTGCCAGCAGTCCAAGGGACAGGTCGGGCGGCTACACCTTC. Encoded protein: CASSPRDRSGGYTF.

V gene TRBV5-1 combines with J gene TRBJ2-7, with 7 bases identical to TRBD1. This CDR3 region has 14 residues. Germline V CDR1 and CDR2: SGHRS, YFSETQ. V shed 5 bases and J 4 bases; nucleotides not matched to a gene: 9. CDR3 protein: CASRRTGLRYEQYF. The CDR3 DNA sequence: TGCGCCAGCAGGAGGACAGGCCTTCGGTACGAGCAGTACTTC.

The chain uses TRBV28 and TRBJ1-5, with 8 bases fitting TRBD1. V was pared by 7 bases and J by 5 bases, with 10 bases of the junction left unmatched. CDR1 and CDR2 (germline): MDHEN, SYDVKM. The CDR3 loop spans 15 amino acids. The CDR3 spells CASITDREIDQPQHF. CDR3 coding DNA: TGTGCCAGCATTACGGACAGGGAAATTGATCAGCCCCAGCATTTT.

CDR3 region: CAWSVDSGSTDTQYF. The DNA for the CDR3 is TGTGCCTGGAGTGTGGATAGCGGCAGCACAGATACGCAGTATTTT. The V and J genes are TRBV30 and TRBJ2-3; tentative D call: TRBD2 (6 bases). CDR1 and CDR2 (germline): GTSNPN, SVGIG (reference sequence). Trimming pared 0 bases from V and 0 bases from J, leaving 10 bases between. The CDR3 consists of 15 residues. Looking up the rest from reference TRBV30 and TRBJ2-3 gives the full variable domain: SQTIHQWPATLVQPVGSPLSLECTVEGTSNPNLYWYRQAAGRGLQLLFYSVGIGQISSEVPQNLSASRPQDRQFILSSKKLLLSDSGFYLCAWSVDSGSTDTQYFGPGTRLTVL.

The chain joins TRBV6-1 to TRBJ1-2, with D perhaps TRBD1 (6 bases). The germline gives CDR1 MNHNS, CDR2 SASEGT. This CDR3 contains 13 residues. Trimming took off 6 bases at V and 6 bases at J, with 14 bases between the two ends. The CDR3 here is CASSEKGVNGYTF. As DNA, the CDR3 is TGTGCCAGCAGCGAGAAGGGGGTGAATGGCTACACCTTC.

The chain couples TRBV5-1 to TRBJ1-6, with 10 bases identical to TRBD1. This CDR3 is 16 amino acids long. Per the germline V gene, CDR1 is SGHRS and CDR2 is YFSETQ. V dropped 4 bases and J dropped 7; count of bases not matched to a gene: 8. This CDR3 is CASSGGGTGANSPLHF. As DNA, the CDR3 is TGCGCCAGCAGCGGGGGCGGGACAGGGGCAAATTCACCCCTCCACTTT.

The rearrangement uses TRBV18 and TRBJ1-6; no firm D call. Trimming stripped 5 bases from V and 7 bases from J, with 12 bases between. This CDR3 is 14 amino acids long. Germline loops: CDR1 KGHSH, CDR2 LQKENI. CDR3 DNA sequence: TGTGCCAGCTCATCGACGGGAACCAATTCACCCCTCCACTTT. Its protein product is CASSSTGTNSPLHF.